What follows are 30 T cell receptor beta chains derived from one specimen sequenced in a study of OX40 agonist ivuxolimab in advanced cancers. The library was obtained by the immunoSEQ multiplex PCR assay. TCRdb took over this immuneACCESS table, retaining in-frame rearrangements with V and J assigned. Such tables are incomplete; in checked studies, under half of the missing clones stem from an unresolved V gene, and the remainder is unexplained. Present in this sample are 75,000 to 90,000 clones, 92% of which were seen just once. In total, the top ten clones hold around 0.65% of the sample. The sample here was CD4+ or CD8+ T cells sorted from blood, taken in a trial of the OX40 agonist ivuxolimab. The receptors derive from an adult with an advanced solid tumor such as melanoma, head and neck, liver or kidney cancer.

The chain uses TRBV5-1 and TRBJ2-5; D possibly corresponds to TRBD1 (5 bases). The CDR3 covers 13 residues. Trimming shortened V by 4 bases and J by 5 bases, and 12 bases separated the two germline ends. Germline V lookup: CDR1 SGHRS, CDR2 YFSETQ. CDR3 in DNA: TGCGCCAGCAGCAGAAGACAGTCTGAGACCCAGTACTTC. This sequence encodes CASSRRQSETQYF.

The CDR3 DNA is TGTGCCAGCAGTCCGCCCGGGACAGGGGGGAGGGCCCAGCATTTT. Its translation is CASSPPGTGGRAQHF. The chain has TRBV5-8 and TRBJ1-5, with 11 bases matching TRBD1. The CDR3 totals 15 residues. J lost 11 bases, V lost 5 bases, and 12 bases had no gene match. The germline gives CDR1 SGHTS, CDR2 YDEGEE.

This clone showed up just once. V is TRBV5-1 and J is TRBJ1-3; D is ambiguous. CDR1 and CDR2 from the germline V gene are SGHRS and YFSETQ. The CDR3 extends over 17 amino acids. Trimming shortened V by 2 bases and J by 0 bases, and 15 bases separated the two germline ends. CDR3 sequence: CASSFESSFYSGNTIYF. The CDR3 region has the DNA TGCGCCAGCAGCTTCGAGTCGAGCTTTTACTCTGGAAACACCATATATTTT.

The chain combines TRBV6-5 with TRBJ2-1, with D uncertain. Trimming removed 7 bases from V and 8 bases from J, with 9 bases in between. This CDR3 region has 11 residues. The germline CDR1 and CDR2 sequences are MNHEY and SVGAGI. This chain's CDR3 is CASTPQDEQFF. For the CDR3, the DNA is TGTGCCAGCACCCCTCAAGATGAGCAGTTCTTC.

This clone came up a few times. The gene calls are TRBV2 and TRBJ1-1, with 7 positions matching TRBD1. CDR1 and CDR2 (germline): SNHLY, FYNNEI. The CDR3 runs 13 residues. J lost 4 bases, V lost 7 bases, and 6 bases had no gene match. This CDR3 reads CASKLEGATEAFF. The CDR3 DNA sequence: TGTGCCAGCAAGCTGGAGGGGGCCACTGAAGCTTTCTTT.

In nucleotides, the CDR3 is TGTGCCAGCAGCGCCCCCGGGACAGTTTACAATGAGCAGTTCTTC. It encodes CASSAPGTVYNEQFF. The V and J genes are TRBV9 and TRBJ2-1; 7 bases map to TRBD1. The ends lost 3 bases at V and 4 bases at J; junction bases unmatched: 7. The germline CDR1 and CDR2 sequences are SGDLS and YYNGEE. CDR3 length: 15 amino acids.

This clone was recorded a few times. The chain recombines TRBV7-8 with TRBJ2-1; D might be TRBD2 (6 bases). Looked up from germline, CDR1 is SGHVS and CDR2 is FQNEAQ. The CDR3 contains 15 residues. Trimming stripped 2 bases from V and 4 bases from J, with 12 bases between. The CDR3 DNA sequence: TGTGCCAGCAGCTTACCTCGGGGGTCGTACAATGAGCAGTTCTTC. It encodes CASSLPRGSYNEQFF.

The CDR3 DNA follows: TGCGCCAGCAGCCTAGGTTTCCAAGAGACCCAGTACTTC. Its protein is CASSLGFQETQYF. The genes are TRBV5-1 and TRBJ2-5; D gene uncertain. V lost 4 bases and J lost 1, with 8 bases in between. Germline CDR1 is SGHRS and CDR2 is YFSETQ. The CDR3 covers 13 residues. The full variable domain, its missing parts supplied by reference TRBV5-1 and TRBJ2-5, is KAGVTQTPRYLIKTRGQQVTLSCSPISGHRSVSWYQQTPGQGLQFLFEYFSETQRNKGNFPGRFSGRQFSNSRSEMNVSTLELGDSALYLCASSLGFQETQYFGPGTRLLVL.

J is TRBJ2-3 and V is TRBV7-3; 9 bases align to TRBD2. J was trimmed by 2 bases and V by 11 bases; bases with no gene match: 8. Germline lookup yields CDR1 SGHTA and CDR2 FQGTGA. This CDR3 has 14 residues. CDR3 DNA sequence: TGTGCCTTTCTGGGACTAGCAGCCACAGATACGCAGTATTTT. This gives the protein CAFLGLAATDTQYF.

The CDR3 region has the DNA TGTGCCTGGAGCCGGATCGAAACATCCCCGTATGGCTACACCTTC. Amino acid sequence: CAWSRIETSPYGYTF. J is TRBJ1-2 and V is TRBV30; D gene ambiguous. CDR1 GTSNPN and CDR2 SVGIG come from the germline V gene (reference sequence). V lost 3 bases, J lost 5 bases, and 19 bases lay in between. The CDR3 runs to 15 residues.

CDR3: CASSSGGHTEAFF. The CDR3 DNA follows: TGTGCCAGCAGCTCGGGGGGCCACACTGAAGCTTTCTTT. The chain links TRBV11-2 to TRBJ1-1; maybe TRBD1 (6 bases). The V end lost 4 bases, the J end lost 3 bases, and 9 bases lay between the germline ends. Germline CDR1 and CDR2: SGHAT and FQNNGV. The CDR3 is 13 residues long.

The chain carries TRBV6-1 and TRBJ1-1, with D unclear. V dropped 4 bases and J dropped 1 base, with 13 bases sitting between them. Germline V gives CDR1 MNHNS, CDR2 SASEGT. The CDR3 is made up of 15 amino acids. CDR3 sequence (DNA): TGTGCCAGCAGTGTCCCAAGGTATGGGAACACTGAAGCTTTCTTT. This sequence encodes CASSVPRYGNTEAFF.

The J gene is TRBJ2-5, the V gene TRBV5-4, with TRBD1 matching 9 bases. Looked up from germline, CDR1 is SGHNT and CDR2 is YYREEE (reference sequence). The V gene end was trimmed by 4 bases and the J gene end by 4 bases; junction bases not matched to a gene: 8. The CDR3 spans 15 residues. CDR3 sequence (DNA): TGTGCCAGCAGCGATCCGACAGGGGGGCGAGAGACCCAGTACTTC. This gives the protein CASSDPTGGRETQYF.

V and J are TRBV6-5 and TRBJ2-3; perhaps TRBD2 as D (5 bases). This CDR3 has 14 amino acids. Germline V gene data show CDR1 as MNHEY and CDR2 as SVGAGI. Trimming cost V 6 bases and J 6 bases, with 16 bases left between them. CDR3: CASRTGKGADTQYF. CDR3 in DNA: TGTGCCAGCAGGACGGGTAAGGGAGCGGATACGCAGTATTTT.

Remarks on this clone: One end of the junction varies from germline; a read error may be responsible. The chain has TRBV7-6 and TRBJ2-1; 7 bases are a match to TRBD2. The CDR3 runs to 15 residues. Germline CDR1 SGHVS, CDR2 FNYEAQ. Here the CDR3 DNA reads TGTGCCAGCAGCTTAGTAGCGGGCTCCAACAATGAGCAGTTCTTC. Protein sequence: CASSLVAGSNNEQFF.

The chain combines TRBV5-4 with TRBJ2-7; 7 bases are a match to TRBD2. Trimming cost V 5 bases and J 0 bases; bases outside gene matches: 11. The CDR3 totals 16 residues. Germline assignment: CDR1 SGHNT and CDR2 YYREEE (reference sequence). The CDR3 sequence: CASSWREGPNSYEQYF. In DNA form, the CDR3 reads TGTGCCAGCAGTTGGAGGGAGGGGCCTAACTCCTACGAGCAGTACTTC.

This clone was recorded once. The rearrangement uses TRBV28 and TRBJ2-7; D call uncertain. V was shortened by 8 bases and J by 6 bases, with 20 bases between the two germline ends. Looked up from germline, CDR1 is MDHEN and CDR2 is SYDVKM. The CDR3 extends over 14 amino acids. In DNA form, the CDR3 reads TGTGCCAGCCTAGTTGAGTCCCCAGTCCCCGAGCAGTACTTC. Protein sequence: CASLVESPVPEQYF.

This chain uses TRBV19 with TRBJ2-3; 10 bases align to TRBD2. The CDR3 is 17 amino acids. V lost 5 bases and J lost 2; bases outside the gene matches: 10. Germline lookup yields CDR1 LNHDA and CDR2 SQIVND (reference sequence). The CDR3 is CASSPQSLAGITDTQYF. CDR3 in DNA: TGTGCCAGTAGTCCTCAATCACTAGCGGGAATCACAGATACGCAGTATTTT.

A word on this clone: One end of the junction does not line up with germline, which may come from a read error. Other DNA sequences in the sample encode the same CDR3. The chain joins TRBV10-2 to TRBJ1-5; D gene uncertain. The V gene's germline CDR1 is WSHSY and CDR2 SAAADI. The CDR3 length is 14 residues. Here the CDR3 reads CATSVGYSNQPQHF. The CDR3 DNA reads as TGCGCCACCAGTGTGGGCTATAGCAATCAGCCCCAGCATTTT.

The J gene is TRBJ1-4, the V gene TRBV7-9; 9 positions agree with TRBD1. The CDR3 has 15 residues. V gave up 4 bases and J gave up 8 bases; unmatched junction bases: 8. CDR1 and CDR2 (germline): SEHNR, FQNEAQ (reference sequence). Here the CDR3 reads CASSSGGTGGEKLFF. The CDR3 DNA reads TGTGCCAGCAGCTCAGGAGGCACAGGGGGCGAAAAACTGTTTTTT.

V is TRBV6-1 and J is TRBJ1-2; D remains unclear. Trimming pared 4 bases from V and 4 bases from J, leaving 7 bases between. The germline V gene encodes CDR1 MNHNS and CDR2 SASEGT. There are 12 residues in the CDR3. The CDR3 bases are TGTGCCAGCAGTGGTCGCCTCTATGGCTACACCTTC. Translating it yields CASSGRLYGYTF.

The chain has TRBV9 and TRBJ2-1; 12 nucleotides line up with TRBD2. Unmatched junction bases numbered 5, after V lost 0 bases and J lost 4 bases. CDR3 length: 17 residues. The germline V gene has CDR1 SGDLS and CDR2 YYNGEE. CDR3 sequence: CASSVGASGRGYNEQFF. In nucleotides, the CDR3 is TGTGCCAGCAGCGTAGGGGCTAGCGGGAGGGGATACAATGAGCAGTTCTTC.

The rearrangement uses TRBV11-2 and TRBJ2-3; 10 bases align to TRBD2. This CDR3 is 16 amino acids long. Germline CDR1 and CDR2: SGHAT and FQNNGV. V was pared by 7 bases and J by 6 bases, with 13 bases of the junction left unmatched. For the CDR3, the DNA is TGTGCCAGCAAGCCTAGTAGCGGGGGGCCAGGGGATACGCAGTATTTT. Protein product: CASKPSSGGPGDTQYF.

V is TRBV15 and J is TRBJ2-1; 9 nucleotides line up with TRBD2. This CDR3 has 17 amino acids. Germline V gene lookup returns CDR1 LNHNV and CDR2 YYDKDF (reference sequence). The ends lost 0 bases at V and 4 bases at J; junction bases unmatched: 7. The CDR3 DNA reads as TGTGCCACCAGCAGAGATCCGGCGGGGGGGAGGTACAATGAGCAGTTCTTC. Translating gives CATSRDPAGGRYNEQFF.

The chain combines TRBV10-3 with TRBJ2-1, with 10 positions matching TRBD1. Germline lookup yields CDR1 ENHRY and CDR2 SYGVKD. J was trimmed by 4 bases and V by 8 bases; bases with no gene match: 5. This CDR3 spans 14 amino acids. CDR3: CAIGGQGRYNEQFF. The CDR3 DNA reads as TGTGCCATCGGGGGACAGGGGAGGTACAATGAGCAGTTCTTC.

This clone has only one observation. The rearrangement uses TRBV7-3 and TRBJ1-1, with D possibly being TRBD1 (6 bases). The CDR3 runs 13 residues. Germline V gene data show CDR1 as SGHTA and CDR2 as FQGTGA. Deletions cut 5 bases from V and 4 bases from J, with 11 bases between. The CDR3 DNA sequence: TGTGCCAGCAGCCGTACAGGGCTCACTGAAGCTTTCTTT. Encoded protein: CASSRTGLTEAFF.

The V call is TRBV4-2, the J call TRBJ1-1; 9 nucleotides match TRBD1. Per germline, CDR1 LGHNA and CDR2 YNFKEQ. This CDR3 is 14 amino acids long. The trim removed 1 base at V and 7 bases at J, leaving 4 bases unmatched. The DNA for the CDR3 is TGTGCCAGCAGCCAAGTGGGACAGGGTGATGAAGCTTTCTTT. Its translation: CASSQVGQGDEAFF.

The CDR3 loop reads CASSQQASQETQYF. CDR3 DNA sequence: TGTGCCAGCAGTCAACAGGCCTCCCAAGAGACCCAGTACTTC. V is TRBV2 and J is TRBJ2-5; TRBD1 might be the D (5 bases). Deletions cut 5 bases from V and 1 base from J, with 11 bases between. CDR3 length equals 14 residues. Germline V gives CDR1 SNHLY, CDR2 FYNNEI.

The chain employs TRBV5-1 and TRBJ2-6; D uncertain. CDR3 length: 16 residues. Germline-derived CDR1 and CDR2 are SGHRS and YFSETQ. V was trimmed by 0 bases and J by 0 bases, leaving 7 bases between them. CDR3 bases: TGCGCCAGCAGCTTGGCCGCCAGCTCTGGGGCCAACGTCCTGACTTTC. It encodes CASSLAASSGANVLTF.

The chain joins TRBV7-9 to TRBJ2-6; 7 nucleotides line up with TRBD2. J lost 0 bases, V lost 8 bases, and 7 bases had no gene match. The CDR3 is 16 amino acids. Germline lookup yields CDR1 SEHNR and CDR2 FQNEAQ (reference sequence). CDR3 amino acids: CASSRGGGSGANVLTF. CDR3 nucleotide sequence: TGTGCCAGCTCTCGGGGCGGGGGCTCTGGGGCCAACGTCCTGACTTTC.